The entry that follows covers one TCR beta chain sequence. Its antigen is not identified. Samples were taken several times over chemoradiotherapy. Germline V lookup: CDR1 MNHEY, CDR2 SVGAGI. The CDR3 extends over 15 amino acids. With 2 bases clipped from V and 7 bases from J, the junction kept 7 bases outside the gene matches. The data were produced by immunoSEQ multiplex PCR, yet TCRdb's version contains in-frame clones alone and is incomplete. The sample includes approximately 12,000 clones, around 87% seen only once; the top ten take less than 3.5%. This entry comes from a study of chemoradiotherapy in HPV16-positive cancers. Study-wide results and limits: Candidate HPV-specific clones and E7-related TCR motifs grew in tumor during treatment.

Sample collection occurred from a patient who underwent chemoradiotherapy. This chain connects TRBV6-5 to TRBJ2-7; 11 bases line up with TRBD1. This sequence originates from a human donor with HPV-associated anogenital cancer. CDR3 loop: CASSYGQGAYREQYF. The CDR3 DNA follows: TGTGCCAGCAGTTACGGACAGGGGGCATATCGGGAGCAGTACTTC.